This record concerns one TCR beta chain sequence. The CDR3 is 15 residues long. Germline CDR1 and CDR2: DFQATT and SNEGSKA (reference sequence). V lost 0 bases and J lost 4; bases outside the gene matches: 3. What the library attached to individual cDNA molecules were unique molecular identifiers. Original methodology: 96,000 or so TCRs per sample was the median, with a range of 23,224 to 690,600. TCRdb passed the 5' RACE reads through MiXCR, listing each CDR3 protein once. For this entry, the V and J calls and clone size follow TCRdb and not the study's own pipeline. In the table there are tens of thousands of distinct CDR3 sequences, around a sixth of which are singletons. Unfractionated whole blood yielded total RNA. The sample originates from a study of human T cells and chemical hapten exposure.

This receptor was identified in a female donor in good health. The gene calls are TRBV20-1 and TRBJ2-1; 10 nucleotides agree with TRBD2. CDR3 in amino acids: CSARDGLADYNEQFF. CDR3 nucleotide sequence: TGCAGTGCTAGAGATGGACTAGCGGATTACAATGAGCAGTTCTTC.